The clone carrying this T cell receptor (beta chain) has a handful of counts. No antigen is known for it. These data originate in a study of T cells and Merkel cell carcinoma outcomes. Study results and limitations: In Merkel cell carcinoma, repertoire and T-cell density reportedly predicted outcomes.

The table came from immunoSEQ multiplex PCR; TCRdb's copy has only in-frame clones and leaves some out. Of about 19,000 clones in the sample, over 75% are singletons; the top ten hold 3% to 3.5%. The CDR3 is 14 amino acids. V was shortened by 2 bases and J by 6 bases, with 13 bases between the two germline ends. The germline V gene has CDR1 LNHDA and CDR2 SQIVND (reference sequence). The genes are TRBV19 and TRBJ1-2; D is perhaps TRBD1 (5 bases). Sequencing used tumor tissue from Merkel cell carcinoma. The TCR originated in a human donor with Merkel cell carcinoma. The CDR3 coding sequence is TGTGCCAGTAGTATACAGGGTCACCCCGATGGCTACACCTTC. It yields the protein CASSIQGHPDGYTF. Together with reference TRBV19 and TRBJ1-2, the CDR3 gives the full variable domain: DGGITQSPKYLFRKEGQNVTLSCEQNLNHDAMYWYRQDPGQGLRLIYYSQIVNDFQKGDIAEGYSVSREKKESFPLTVTSAQKNPTAFYLCASSIQGHPDGYTFGSGTRLTVV.